The 30 T cell receptor beta chains in this list originate from one sample, sequenced in a study of read filtering for tumor transcriptome and immune sequencing. Molecular barcoded adaptors covering alpha/delta and beta/gamma chains were used on about 0.4 ug RNA. TCRdb itself ran the reads through MiXCR, one entry per CDR3 protein. The data contain tens of thousands of distinct CDR3 sequences, about 15% of them singletons. Sequenced input: a population of CD138-negative cells sorted from bone marrow. These TCRs come from a donor aged 40 or older with multiple myeloma.

This clonotype has ten or more counts. V is TRBV7-9 and J is TRBJ2-1; D is tentatively TRBD1 or TRBD2 (5 bases each). Trimming took off 8 bases at V and 5 bases at J, with 10 bases between the two ends. The V gene's germline CDR1 is SEHNR and CDR2 FQNEAQ (reference sequence). The CDR3 length is 12 residues. CDR3 protein: CASREGNNEQFF. CDR3 coding DNA: TGTGCCAGCCGTGAGGGGAACAATGAGCAGTTCTTC.

This clonotype was seen at least ten times. This chain connects TRBV7-2 to TRBJ2-7, with D possibly matching TRBD2 (5 bases). Looked up from germline, CDR1 is SGHTA and CDR2 is FQGNSA. The V end lost 5 bases, the J end lost 7 bases, and 12 bases lay between the germline ends. The CDR3 extends over 12 amino acids. CDR3 sequence reads: CASSGGPLEQYF. As DNA, the CDR3 is TGTGCCAGCAGCGGCGGGCCTTTGGAGCAGTACTTC.

This clonotype has a count of ten or more. This chain uses TRBV7-9 with TRBJ2-5; 7 bases fit TRBD1. V trimming: 1 base; J trimming: 2 bases; junction bases outside the gene matches: 4. In germline, CDR1 is SEHNR, CDR2 FQNEAQ (reference sequence). The CDR3 is 15 residues long. CDR3 nucleotide sequence: TGTGCCAGCAGCTTAGATGGGGGACAGCAAGAGACCCAGTACTTC. Its protein product is CASSLDGGQQETQYF.

This clonotype occurred many times. The rearrangement links TRBV2 to TRBJ2-1; 11 bases agree with TRBD2. J was trimmed by 6 bases and V by 3 bases; bases with no gene match: 7. The germline CDR1 and CDR2 sequences are SNHLY and FYNNEI. This CDR3 region has 16 residues. For the CDR3, the DNA is TGTGCCAGCAGTGAGCTGACTAGCGGGATCTCCAATGAGCAGTTCTTC. This sequence encodes CASSELTSGISNEQFF.

This clonotype was recorded at least ten times. The chain carries TRBV28 and TRBJ2-1, with 9 nucleotides matching TRBD2. The CDR3 runs to 15 residues. Germline V gene data show CDR1 as MDHEN and CDR2 as SYDVKM. J lost 3 bases, V lost 2 bases, and 2 bases had no gene match. In nucleotides, the CDR3 is TGTGCCAGCAGTTTAAAGACTAGCGGCTACAATGAGCAGTTCTTC. The encoded protein is CASSLKTSGYNEQFF.

This clonotype was recorded at least ten times. The chain combines TRBV7-9 with TRBJ1-4; TRBD1 matches at 9 bases. This CDR3 spans 14 amino acids. Germline V gene lookup returns CDR1 SEHNR and CDR2 FQNEAQ (reference sequence). Losses at the gene ends were 3 bases for V and 8 bases for J; bases not matched to a gene: 4. CDR3 nucleotides: TGTGCCAGCAGCTTCGGGGACAGGGCAGAAAAACTGTTTTTT. Its translation: CASSFGDRAEKLFF.

This clonotype occurred many times. This chain links TRBV2 with TRBJ2-7; D gene ambiguous. V was shortened by 2 bases and J by 0 bases, with 8 bases between the two germline ends. Per the germline V gene, CDR1 is SNHLY and CDR2 is FYNNEI. The CDR3 runs to 14 residues. This CDR3 reads CASSEPVFSYEQYF. The CDR3 DNA sequence: TGTGCCAGCAGTGAACCGGTTTTCTCCTACGAGCAGTACTTC.

This clonotype was detected many times. A read error may account for a junction end that differs from germline. The V call is TRBV4-2, the J call TRBJ2-1, with TRBD1 as a possible D gene (6 bases). Per the germline V gene, CDR1 is LGHNA and CDR2 is YNFKEQ. The CDR3 is made up of 16 amino acids. The CDR3 DNA is TGTGCCAGCAGCCTGTCAGGGGTTCCAGGCCAAAATGAGCAGCTCTTC. As protein: CASSLSGVPGQNEQLF.

This clonotype was seen a few times. Being one base from a much bigger clone, this may be a read error. The chain recombines TRBV20-1 with TRBJ2-1; D not resolved. The CDR3 runs to 13 residues. Germline V lookup: CDR1 DFQATT, CDR2 SNEGSKA (reference sequence). The ends were cut back, 5 bases at V and 6 bases at J, with 14 bases in the middle. This CDR3 is CSAGRNPVNEQFF. In nucleotides, the CDR3 is TGCAGTGCTGGAAGAAATCCTGTCAATGAGCAGTTCTTC.

This clonotype was seen repeatedly, ten times or more. The genes are TRBV6-1 and TRBJ1-1, with no clear D. The V end was cut by 7 bases, the J end by 1 base, with 13 bases between. Germline CDR1 and CDR2: MNHNS and SASEGT. This CDR3 is 14 amino acids long. Written as DNA, the CDR3 is TGTGCCAGCACCTGGACGAATTCGAACACTGAAGCTTTCTTT. It yields the protein CASTWTNSNTEAFF.

This clonotype was detected many times. This rearrangement joins TRBV10-3 to TRBJ1-1; the D is unclear. Germline lookup yields CDR1 ENHRY and CDR2 SYGVKD. The length of the CDR3 is 11 residues. Trimming pared 4 bases from V and 5 bases from J, leaving 5 bases between. The CDR3 sequence: CAISGGTEAFF. In DNA form, the CDR3 reads TGTGCCATCAGTGGCGGGACTGAAGCTTTCTTT.

This clonotype was detected ten times or more. This chain connects TRBV2 to TRBJ1-5; TRBD1 aligns across 8 bases. V was clipped by 5 bases and J by 5 bases; unmatched bases: 8. The CDR3 runs 15 residues. The germline CDR1 and CDR2 sequences are SNHLY and FYNNEI. CDR3 loop: CASSWDRPGDQPQHF. In nucleotides, the CDR3 is TGTGCCAGCAGTTGGGACAGGCCGGGGGATCAGCCCCAGCATTTT.

This clonotype was counted many times. The V and J genes are TRBV11-1 and TRBJ2-3; 9 bases match TRBD2. V was pared by 5 bases and J by 0 bases, with 6 bases of the junction left unmatched. CDR1 is SGHAT and CDR2 is FQDESV in the germline V gene (reference sequence). The CDR3 has 16 residues. CDR3 in DNA: TGTGCCAGCAGCCGTTACACTAGCGGGAGCACAGATACGCAGTATTTT. It encodes CASSRYTSGSTDTQYF.

This rearrangement joins TRBV27 to TRBJ2-5; maybe TRBD1 (6 bases). Trimming pared 5 bases from V and 1 base from J, leaving 17 bases between. Germline V gives CDR1 MNHEY, CDR2 SMNVEV (reference sequence). The CDR3 contains 16 residues. The DNA of the CDR3 is TGTGCCAGCAGTACTATTACAGGGTACCCCCAAGAGACCCAGTACTTC. Translation gives CASSTITGYPQETQYF.

There are a few counts of this clonotype. A read error may explain this, as a much larger clone is one base away. V usage is TRBV29-1 and J usage is TRBJ1-2; D remains unclear. This CDR3 contains 15 residues. Germline V lookup: CDR1 SQVTM, CDR2 ANQGSEA. CDR3 nucleotide sequence: TGCAGCATTGAAGATCTCACGGGCTTTAACTATGGCTACACCTTC. Residues: CSIEDLTGFNYGYTF.

There are a few counts of this clonotype. A much larger clone lies a single base off, so this may be a read error. This CDR3 is missing its conserved last phenylalanine or tryptophan, likely due to a read error. The rearrangement joins TRBV6-5 to TRBJ1-2; 7 bases are shared with TRBD1. This CDR3 has 13 residues. CDR1 and CDR2 (germline): MNHEY, SVGAGI. Trimming cost V 4 bases and J 3 bases; bases outside gene matches: 2. The CDR3 region has the DNA TGTGCCAGCAGTTCGGGACAGTACTATGGCTACACCATC. It codes for CASSSGQYYGYTI.

This clonotype was counted many times. This chain uses TRBV12-3 or TRBV12-4 with TRBJ1-3; no clear D gene. Trimming took 7 bases from V and 4 from J, leaving 14 bases between them. This CDR3 comprises 14 residues. CDR3 amino acids: CASTRREFGNTIYF. CDR3 nucleotide sequence: TGTGCCAGCACCCGCCGGGAGTTCGGAAACACCATATATTTT.

This clonotype has ten or more counts. The gene calls are TRBV20-1 and TRBJ2-4; D is undetermined. Deletions cut 3 bases from V and 0 bases from J, with 15 bases between. CDR3 length: 16 residues. Per germline, CDR1 DFQATT and CDR2 SNEGSKA (reference sequence). CDR3 DNA: TGCAGTGCTAGGTCGGGTAGTGACATAGCCAAAAACATTCAGTACTTC. It codes for CSARSGSDIAKNIQYF.

This clonotype was detected many times. The V and J genes are TRBV3-1 and TRBJ1-1; D not resolved. CDR1 LGHDT and CDR2 YNNKEL come from the germline V gene (reference sequence). The CDR3 consists of 16 residues. V gave up 0 bases and J gave up 4 bases, with 15 bases separating them. CDR3: CASSQDGEGSGTEAFF. CDR3 nucleotide sequence: TGTGCCAGCAGCCAAGACGGCGAGGGCTCGGGCACTGAAGCTTTCTTT.

On this clonotype itself: This could be a read error, since a much larger clone is one nucleotide away. The chain is built from TRBV19 and TRBJ1-6; 7 bases fit TRBD1. The CDR3 has 15 amino acids. Germline lookup yields CDR1 LNHDA and CDR2 SQIVND (reference sequence). The DNA of the CDR3 is TGTGCCAGTAGTATCCGGACAGGTTGGGGCACTGAAGCTCTCTTT. It codes for CASSIRTGWGTEALF.

This clonotype was found many times. The V and J genes are TRBV4-3 and TRBJ2-6; TRBD1 matches 9 bases. The germline V gene encodes CDR1 LGHNA and CDR2 YSLEER. Trimming cost V 0 bases and J 1 base; bases outside gene matches: 7. This CDR3 region has 19 residues. CDR3 DNA: TGCGCCAGCAGCCAAGATCTGGGGACAGGGATTTCTGGGGCCAACGTCCTGACTTTC. Its protein is CASSQDLGTGISGANVLTF.

This clonotype has just a few counts. This may be a read error, as it is one base from a much larger clone. The rearrangement links TRBV5-5 to TRBJ1-2; 8 bases fit TRBD1. With V trimmed by 0 bases and J by 12 bases, 19 bases remained unmatched. The CDR3 is 17 residues long. The germline V gene encodes CDR1 SGHKS and CDR2 YYEKEE (reference sequence). The DNA for the CDR3 is TGTGCCAGCAGCTTGGCGTCCCTTGGCCAGGGGGCGATAGGTAACACCTTC. Amino acids: CASSLASLGQGAIGNTF.

This chain joins TRBV6-2 or TRBV6-3 and TRBJ2-5; TRBD2 aligns across 10 bases. V dropped 6 bases and J dropped 3; count of bases not matched to a gene: 13. The germline gives CDR1 MNHEY, CDR2 SVGEGT. The CDR3 is made up of 17 amino acids. DNA for the CDR3: TGTGCCAGCAGCTTAACTAGCGGGATCTCTCCCGAAGAGACCCAGTACTTC. The encoded protein is CASSLTSGISPEETQYF.

This clonotype was observed at least ten times. V is TRBV29-1 and J is TRBJ2-3, with a possible D match to TRBD1 (6 bases). Trimming pared 8 bases from V and 3 bases from J, leaving 15 bases between. The CDR3 is 13 amino acids. The V gene's germline CDR1 is SQVTM and CDR2 ANQGSEA. The CDR3 sequence is CSKRGSSTDTQYF. CDR3 coding DNA: TGCAGCAAAAGGGGGAGTTCGACAGATACGCAGTATTTT.

This clonotype was seen a handful of times. J is TRBJ1-2 and V is TRBV20-1; 7 bases are a match to TRBD1. Unmatched junction bases numbered 5, after V lost 5 bases and J lost 5 bases. This CDR3 is 12 amino acids long. Germline CDR1 is DFQATT and CDR2 is SNEGSKA (reference sequence). The DNA for the CDR3 is TGCAGTGCTGGAGTGACAGGGTATGGCTACACCTTC. It is translated as CSAGVTGYGYTF.

This clonotype was counted many times. CDR3 loop: CASSQDHEGVYEQYF. CDR3 sequence (DNA): TGCGCCAGCAGCCAAGATCACGAAGGGGTCTACGAGCAGTACTTC. The chain joins TRBV4-3 to TRBJ2-7; possible D gene TRBD1, 5 bases. Deletions cut 0 bases from V and 3 bases from J, with 12 bases between. This CDR3 is built from 15 residues. Germline values: CDR1 LGHNA, CDR2 YSLEER.

This clonotype has ten or more counts. The chain has TRBV4-2 and TRBJ2-2; 11 positions agree with TRBD2. CDR1 is LGHNA and CDR2 is YNFKEQ in the germline V gene. The CDR3 has 17 residues. The V and J ends lost 4 bases and 7 bases, in that order; junction bases with no gene match: 11. CDR3 in amino acids: CASSPQLAGGSGGELFF. DNA of the CDR3: TGTGCCAGCAGCCCGCAGCTAGCGGGAGGATCCGGCGGGGAGCTGTTTTTT.

This clonotype was detected many times. The CDR3 region is CSVELQGTSGETGELFF. CDR3 coding DNA: TGCAGCGTTGAATTACAAGGGACTAGCGGTGAAACCGGGGAGCTGTTTTTT. The chain is built from TRBV29-1 and TRBJ2-2; TRBD2 matches at 11 bases. Trimming cost V 2 bases and J 5 bases; bases outside gene matches: 10. Germline CDR1 and CDR2: SQVTM and ANQGSEA. The CDR3 is 17 amino acids.

This clonotype occurred a few times. V gene TRBV14 combines with J gene TRBJ1-1; 7 bases align to TRBD1. This CDR3 has 19 residues. Germline V CDR1 and CDR2: SGHDN, FVKESK. With V trimmed by 0 bases and J by 4 bases, 17 bases remained unmatched. In DNA form, the CDR3 reads TGTGCCAGCAGCCAAGAGAGAAAAGGGGAGGGGGCAGGCGGCACTGAAGCTTTCTTT. It is translated as CASSQERKGEGAGGTEAFF.

This clonotype was seen at least ten times. The J gene is TRBJ2-7, the V gene TRBV20-1; tentatively, D is TRBD1 or TRBD2 (5 bases each). The CDR3 contains 15 residues. Germline V gene sequence: CDR1 DFQATT, CDR2 SNEGSKA (reference sequence). Trimming shortened V by 5 bases and J by 1 base, and 18 bases separated the two germline ends. The DNA for the CDR3 is TGCAGTGCTCGACCCGACAGCGAGGGATCCTACGAGCAGTACTTC. This translates into CSARPDSEGSYEQYF.